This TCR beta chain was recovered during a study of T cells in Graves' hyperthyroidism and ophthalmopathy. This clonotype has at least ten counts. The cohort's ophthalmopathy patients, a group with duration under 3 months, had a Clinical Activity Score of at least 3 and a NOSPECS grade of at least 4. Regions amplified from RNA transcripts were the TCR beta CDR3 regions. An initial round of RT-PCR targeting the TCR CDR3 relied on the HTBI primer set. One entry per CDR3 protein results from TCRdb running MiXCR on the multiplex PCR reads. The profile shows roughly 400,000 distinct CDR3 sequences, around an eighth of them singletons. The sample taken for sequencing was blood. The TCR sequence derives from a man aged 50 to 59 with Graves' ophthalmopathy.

Here the CDR3 DNA reads TGTGCCAGCACACTGAATAACGAGCAGTACTTC. Protein: CASTLNNEQYF. The chain uses TRBV6-1 and TRBJ2-7; no definite D call. Germline-derived CDR1 and CDR2 are MNHNS and SASEGT. V shed 7 bases and J shed 5 bases, with 9 bases lying between them. The CDR3 is 11 residues long.